The clone carrying this T cell receptor beta chain was recorded only once. This sample is part of a study of CD8 T cells in acute hepatitis C reinfection. The study, taken as a whole, reports: Alphabeta pairing of public clonotypes could not be determined from bulk TCRbeta data. All groups preferentially used TRBV04 and TRBV06, which was not due to overrepresentation in the naive pool.

Produced via immunoSEQ multiplex PCR; TCRdb's table is partial and in-frame only. The profile shows over a thousand clones, roughly 50% of them singletons. As for time point: acute HCV infection, within 168 days of estimated infection date. The hepatitis C virus-specific receptor repertoire was characterized directly ex vivo, with no prior expansion in culture. HCV-specific cells were stained with NS3 1073-1081 tetramer. CDR1 and CDR2 from the germline V gene are SGHTA and FQGNSA. V lost 1 base and J lost 8; bases outside the gene matches: 6. This CDR3 contains 16 residues. The origin of this receptor is a woman between 18 and 30 years old who spontaneously cleared hepatitis C infection. This sample comprised HCV NS3-1073 tetramer-sorted CD8+ T cells from PBMCs, obtained during acute infection. This chain uses TRBV7-2 with TRBJ2-2; 11 nucleotides line up with TRBD2. Here the CDR3 reads CASSLEASGRWGELFF. DNA for the CDR3: TGTGCCAGCAGCTTAGAGGCTAGCGGGAGGTGGGGGGAGCTGTTTTTT.